This T cell receptor (beta chain) was captured by sequencing in a study of CD8+CD57+ T cells in acquired aplastic anemia. Both TCR beta VDJ combination and CDR3 sequence profiling were carried out. Genomic DNA was the template for this profiling. TCRdb re-called the reads through MiXCR, storing one row per CDR3 protein. Here the sample spans hundreds of thousands of distinct CDR3 sequences, around a third being singletons. V lost 1 base, J lost 0 bases, and 7 bases lay in between. The germline gives CDR1 GTSNPN, CDR2 SVGIG (reference sequence). The CDR3 is made up of 13 amino acids. In patients chosen for sequencing, flow cytometry had shown CD8+CD57+ cell expansion. Patients were untreated when blood was sampled. With regard to this clonotype: The target antigen is unknown.

Study findings and constraints: Patient and control CD8+ Simpson's diversity was not significantly different. Patients and controls turned out to have around 29 CD8+ CDR3 sequences in common.

The gene calls are TRBV30 and TRBJ2-7; D may be TRBD2 (5 bases). The specimen sequenced was sorted CD4+, CD8+, or CD8+CD57+ T cells (not recorded which) from PBMCs. The origin of this receptor is a human donor with aplastic anemia. Here the CDR3 DNA reads TGTGCCTGGAGTGGAGGGAGCTCCTACGAGCAGTACTTC. This translates into CAWSGGSSYEQYF.